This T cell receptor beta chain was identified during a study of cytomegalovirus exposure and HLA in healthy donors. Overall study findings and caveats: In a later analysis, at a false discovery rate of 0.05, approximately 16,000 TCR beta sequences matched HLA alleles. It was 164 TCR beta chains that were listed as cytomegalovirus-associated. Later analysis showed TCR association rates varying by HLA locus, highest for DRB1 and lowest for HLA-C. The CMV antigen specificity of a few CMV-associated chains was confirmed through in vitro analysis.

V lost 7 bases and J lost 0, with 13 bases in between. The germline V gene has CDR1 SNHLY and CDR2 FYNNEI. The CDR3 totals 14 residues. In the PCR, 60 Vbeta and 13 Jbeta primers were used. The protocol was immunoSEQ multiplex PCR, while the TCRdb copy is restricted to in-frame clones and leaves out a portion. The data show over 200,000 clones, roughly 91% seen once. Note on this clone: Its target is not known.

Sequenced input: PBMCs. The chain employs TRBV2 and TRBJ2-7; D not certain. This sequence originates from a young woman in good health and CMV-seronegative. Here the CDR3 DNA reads TGTGCCAGCAAAGTAGAGTCAAGCTCCTACGAGCAGTACTTC. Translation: CASKVESSSYEQYF.